This T cell receptor beta chain was sequenced for a study of T cell responses to AZD1222 COVID-19 vaccine. Method: immunoSEQ multiplex PCR; TCRdb's copy keeps in-frame clones and lacks some. The data show 160,000 or so clones, more than 70% seen once. Per germline, CDR1 PRHDT and CDR2 FYEKMQ (reference sequence). The CDR3 covers 12 residues. V was pared by 1 base and J by 5 bases, with 6 bases between. The J gene is TRBJ2-7, the V gene TRBV13, with no clear D. The source of this sequence is an adult in good health. Sample: peripheral blood, taken on day 0 of AZD1222 vaccination. The CDR3 protein is CASSLAEHEQYF. In DNA, the CDR3 is TGTGCCAGCAGCTTAGCAGAGCACGAGCAGTACTTC.